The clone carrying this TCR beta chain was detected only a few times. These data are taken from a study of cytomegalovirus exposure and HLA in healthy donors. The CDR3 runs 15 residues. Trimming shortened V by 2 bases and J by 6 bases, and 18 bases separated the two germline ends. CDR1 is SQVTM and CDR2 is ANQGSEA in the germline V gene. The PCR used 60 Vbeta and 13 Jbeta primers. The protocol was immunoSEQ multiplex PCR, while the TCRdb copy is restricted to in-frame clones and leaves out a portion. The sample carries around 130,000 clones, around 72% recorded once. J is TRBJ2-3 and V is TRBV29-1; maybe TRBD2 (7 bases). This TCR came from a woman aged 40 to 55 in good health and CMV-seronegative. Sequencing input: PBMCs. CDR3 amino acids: CSVERSGTPGDTQYF. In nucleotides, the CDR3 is TGCAGCGTTGAAAGGAGCGGGACACCCGGGGATACGCAGTATTTT.